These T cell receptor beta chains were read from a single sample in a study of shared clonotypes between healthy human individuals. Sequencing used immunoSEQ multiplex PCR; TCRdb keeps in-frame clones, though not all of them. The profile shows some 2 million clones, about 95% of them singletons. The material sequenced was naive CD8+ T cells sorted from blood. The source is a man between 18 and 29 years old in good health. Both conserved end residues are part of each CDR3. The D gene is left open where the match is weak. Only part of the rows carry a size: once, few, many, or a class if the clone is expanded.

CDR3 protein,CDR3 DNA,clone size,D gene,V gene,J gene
CASSHRGGELFF,TGTGCCAGCAGCCACAGGGGCGGGGAGCTGTTTTTT,-,TRBD1,TRBV6-8,TRBJ2-2
CASSLVLAGGGQETQYF,TGTGCCAGCAGCTTAGTTCTAGCGGGAGGGGGGCAAGAGACCCAGTACTTC,-,TRBD2,TRBV7-2,TRBJ2-5
CASSTPGGVDTGELFF,TGTGCCAGCAGCACCCCAGGGGGCGTAGACACCGGGGAGCTGTTTTTT,-,TRBD1,TRBV7-2,TRBJ2-2
CASSLAAGPYHEQYF,TGTGCCAGCAGCTTAGCTGCGGGACCCTACCACGAGCAGTACTTC,-,-,TRBV11-2,TRBJ2-7
CASSSDYRADYGYTF,TGTGCCAGCAGCTCCGACTATCGGGCGGACTATGGCTACACCTTC,-,-,TRBV11-2,TRBJ1-2
CASTLGMNTEAFF,TGTGCCAGCACCCTGGGGATGAACACTGAAGCTTTCTTT,few,-,TRBV2,TRBJ1-1
CAWDRGGWEAFF,TGTGCCTGGGACAGGGGTGGATGGGAAGCTTTCTTT,-,TRBD1,TRBV30,TRBJ1-1
CASSFLNLGPNYEQYF,TGCGCCAGCAGCTTCCTTAATTTGGGACCGAACTACGAGCAGTACTTC,once,-,TRBV5-1,TRBJ2-7
CASSVSWRDGELFF,TGTGCCAGCAGCGTTTCATGGCGTGACGGGGAGCTGTTTTTT,-,-,TRBV9,TRBJ2-2
CASSAFDRTGGYTF,TGTGCCAGCAGTGCATTTGACAGGACGGGTGGCTACACCTTC,-,-,TRBV2,TRBJ1-2